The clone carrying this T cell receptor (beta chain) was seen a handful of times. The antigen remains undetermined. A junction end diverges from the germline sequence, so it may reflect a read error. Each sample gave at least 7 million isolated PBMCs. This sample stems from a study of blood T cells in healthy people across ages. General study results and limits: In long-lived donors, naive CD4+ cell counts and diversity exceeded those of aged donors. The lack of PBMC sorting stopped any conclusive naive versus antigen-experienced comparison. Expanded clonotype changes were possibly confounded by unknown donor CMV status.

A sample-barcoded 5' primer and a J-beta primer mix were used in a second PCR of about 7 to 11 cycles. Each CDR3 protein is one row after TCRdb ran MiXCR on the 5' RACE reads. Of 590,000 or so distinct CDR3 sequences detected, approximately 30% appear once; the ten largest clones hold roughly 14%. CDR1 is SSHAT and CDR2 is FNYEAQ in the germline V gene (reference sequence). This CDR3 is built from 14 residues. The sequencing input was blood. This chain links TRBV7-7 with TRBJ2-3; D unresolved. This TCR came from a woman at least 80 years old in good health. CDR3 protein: CASSCGRSTDTQYF. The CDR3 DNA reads TGTGCTAGCAGCTGTGGACGTAGCACAGATACGCAGTATTTT.